The TCR beta chain described here comes from a study of CD4 T cells in relation to SARS-CoV-2 and coronaviruses. In regard to this clone: Antigen: not known.

Germline values: CDR1 SNHLY, CDR2 FYNNEI. V was cut by 4 bases and J by 7 bases, with 13 bases left in between. CDR3 length: 13 residues. Uncultured naive and memory CD4+ T cells supplied DNA for deep TCR-beta sequencing. Profiling relied on immunoSEQ multiplex PCR, and the TCRdb table lists in-frame clones only, not all of them. The table includes about 59,000 clones, around 86% detected once. Study findings and constraints: In roughly 60% of donors, memory CD4+ clonotypes crossrecognized SARS-CoV-2 and at least one common cold coronavirus spike. Each donor contributed either pre-pandemic or post-infection samples, not both. Culture-expanded clones reflect memory recall rather than primary priming during culture.

Unexposed donor CD4+ T cells date from about 2011-2018, before the COVID-19 pandemic. The sequenced sample was memory CD4+ T cells from PBMCs. The rearrangement uses TRBV2 and TRBJ2-5, with D unresolved. This clonotype originated in a human donor in good health. DNA for the CDR3: TGTGCCAGCAGTGTAGCCGGTGTGGGGACCCAGTACTTC. Protein product: CASSVAGVGTQYF.